The 20 T cell receptor beta chains presented below share a single source sample, sequenced in a study of shared clonotypes between healthy human individuals. Naive CD8 populations comprised CD45RO-negative cells positively selected for CCR7, excluding terminally differentiated effector memory CD45RA+ cells. Some clones are missing from TCRdb's copy, which holds only in-frame ones; the method was immunoSEQ multiplex PCR. The top ten clones hold less than 1.5% of a sample with roughly 2,000,000 clones, less than 95% of them seen once. The sample taken for sequencing was naive CD8+ T cells sorted from blood. The receptors here all came from a man aged 18 to 30 in good health.

The J gene is TRBJ1-1, the V gene TRBV30; TRBD1 is a possible D gene (5 bases). The CDR3 contains 12 residues. V was clipped by 6 bases and J by 4 bases, with 12 bases between them. Germline V CDR1 and CDR2: GTSNPN, SVGIG (reference sequence). CDR3 coding DNA: TGTGCCTGCCACACGGGGGGCACTGAAGCTTTCTTT. Translating gives CACHTGGTEAFF.

This clone came up once. The rearrangement links TRBV15 to TRBJ2-5; 7 nucleotides align to TRBD1. From germline, CDR1 is LNHNV and CDR2 YYDKDF (reference sequence). The V and J ends lost 1 base and 5 bases, in that order; junction bases with no gene match: 4. The CDR3 length is 14 residues. The CDR3 spells CATSRARGRETQYF. DNA of the CDR3: TGTGCCACCAGCAGAGCGAGGGGGCGGGAGACCCAGTACTTC.

The V gene is TRBV28, the J gene TRBJ2-3, with TRBD2 as a possible D gene (5 bases). CDR3 size: 15 residues. From germline, CDR1 is MDHEN and CDR2 SYDVKM. V lost 3 bases to trimming and J lost 6 bases, with 16 bases between them. The CDR3 is CASSLSLAVPDTQYF. Written as DNA, the CDR3 is TGTGCCAGCAGTTTGTCCCTAGCCGTCCCTGATACGCAGTATTTT.

This rearrangement joins TRBV5-1 to TRBJ2-2, with 10 bases aligning to TRBD1. Germline assignment: CDR1 SGHRS and CDR2 YFSETQ. J gave up 9 bases and V 3 bases, and 8 bases lay outside the gene matches. The CDR3 length is 15 residues. In DNA form, the CDR3 reads TGCGCCAGCAGCTCAGTCGGGACAGGGGACCGGGAGCTGTTTTTT. This encodes CASSSVGTGDRELFF.

Points on this clone: Other nucleotide sequences in the sample specify the same CDR3. The J gene is TRBJ1-2, the V gene TRBV5-1, with a tentative D call TRBD1 (6 bases). Trimming took 4 bases from V and 4 from J, leaving 11 bases between them. Germline CDR1 reads SGHRS; CDR2 reads YFSETQ. This CDR3 has 13 residues. The CDR3 here is CASSPDSTYGYTF. CDR3 DNA sequence: TGCGCCAGCAGCCCGGACAGCACCTATGGCTACACCTTC.

Worth noting for this clone: The same CDR3 is also encoded by other DNA sequences in this sample. The J gene is TRBJ2-3, the V gene TRBV5-1; 8 positions match TRBD1. CDR1 and CDR2 (germline): SGHRS, YFSETQ. Unmatched junction bases numbered 8, after V lost 4 bases and J lost 4 bases. The CDR3 runs 15 residues. The chain's CDR3 is CASSQGTGGADTQYF. CDR3 DNA sequence: TGCGCCAGCAGCCAGGGGACAGGAGGGGCAGATACGCAGTATTTT.

The gene calls are TRBV7-2 and TRBJ2-7, with D possibly being TRBD1 (6 bases). CDR1 and CDR2 from the germline V gene are SGHTA and FQGNSA. CDR3 length: 15 residues. Trimming removed 1 base at V and 7 bases at J, with 17 bases between. This CDR3 is CASSLESQGYKEQYF. The CDR3 DNA reads as TGTGCCAGCAGCTTAGAGTCGCAGGGGTACAAGGAGCAGTACTTC.

About this clone itself: Distinct nucleotide sequences in the sample also encode this CDR3. The rearrangement joins TRBV27 to TRBJ1-5; 8 nucleotides agree with TRBD1. With 6 bases clipped from V and 6 bases from J, the junction kept 7 bases outside the gene matches. CDR1 MNHEY and CDR2 SMNVEV come from the germline V gene (reference sequence). The CDR3 has 14 residues. The CDR3 loop is CASSSTGASQPQHF. In DNA form, the CDR3 reads TGTGCCAGCAGCTCGACAGGGGCAAGTCAGCCCCAGCATTTT.

V is TRBV7-9 and J is TRBJ1-1; D is uncertain. The germline V and J ends were trimmed by 5 bases and 0 bases, with 13 bases remaining between them. The CDR3 spans 15 residues. Germline V gene data show CDR1 as SEHNR and CDR2 as FQNEAQ (reference sequence). CDR3 DNA sequence: TGTGCCAGCAGCCCAAAGACATCTGTGAACACTGAAGCTTTCTTT. It yields the protein CASSPKTSVNTEAFF. Filled out from reference TRBV7-9 and TRBJ1-1, the complete variable domain reads DTGVSQNPRHKITKRGQNVTFRCDPISEHNRLYWYRQTLGQGPEFLTYFQNEAQLEKSRLLSDRFSAERPKGSFSTLEIQRTEQGDSAMYLCASSPKTSVNTEAFFGQGTRLTVV.

This rearrangement joins TRBV13 to TRBJ2-7, with TRBD2 matching over 8 bases. V was clipped by 1 base and J by 3 bases; unmatched bases: 5. The length of the CDR3 is 15 residues. Germline values: CDR1 PRHDT, CDR2 FYEKMQ (reference sequence). The CDR3 DNA reads TGTGCCAGCAGCTTAGAAAGAGCGGGAGTCTACGAGCAGTACTTC. It specifies CASSLERAGVYEQYF.

The chain employs TRBV2 and TRBJ1-5; D unclear. There are 16 residues in the CDR3. V was shortened by 3 bases and J by 0 bases, with 12 bases between the two germline ends. The germline CDR1 and CDR2 sequences are SNHLY and FYNNEI. The CDR3 loop is CASSDPVHHSNQPQHF. CDR3 bases: TGTGCCAGCAGTGACCCCGTGCACCATAGCAATCAGCCCCAGCATTTT.

CDR3 sequence reads: CASSFTGGYQPQHF. The CDR3 DNA reads TGTGCCAGCAGTTTTACAGGGGGCTATCAGCCCCAGCATTTT. The chain is built from TRBV27 and TRBJ1-5, with 9 bases identical to TRBD1. With 3 bases clipped from V and 5 bases from J, the junction kept 2 bases outside the gene matches. Germline V gene data show CDR1 as MNHEY and CDR2 as SMNVEV (reference sequence). The CDR3 spans 14 residues.

V is TRBV5-8 and J is TRBJ1-4, with a possible D match to TRBD1 (5 bases). From germline, CDR1 is SGHTS and CDR2 YDEGEE. CDR3 length: 18 amino acids. V was pared by 0 bases and J by 4 bases, with 19 bases between. The CDR3 is CASSLGDEVAGINEKLFF. The CDR3 nucleotides read TGTGCCAGCAGCTTGGGTGATGAAGTGGCAGGGATTAATGAAAAACTGTTTTTT.

The V call is TRBV5-8, the J call TRBJ2-6; D remains unclear. Trimming took off 4 bases at V and 0 bases at J, with 11 bases between the two ends. The CDR3 length is 16 residues. CDR1 is SGHTS, CDR2 YDEGEE, per germline. Here the CDR3 reads CASSPTPISGANVLTF. The CDR3 DNA follows: TGTGCCAGCAGCCCAACCCCAATCTCTGGGGCCAACGTCCTGACTTTC.

The chain combines TRBV2 with TRBJ1-2; TRBD1 agrees at 10 bases. Trimming took 4 bases from V and 1 from J; bases not matched to a gene: 3. The CDR3 consists of 15 residues. The V gene's germline CDR1 is SNHLY and CDR2 FYNNEI. As DNA, the CDR3 is TGTGCCAGCAGTGCAGGGACAGGGGTTAACTATGGCTACACCTTC. Translated: CASSAGTGVNYGYTF. The entire variable domain, with the rest obtained from reference TRBV2 and TRBJ1-2, is as follows: EPEVTQTPSHQVTQMGQEVILRCVPISNHLYFYWYRQILGQKVEFLVSFYNNEISEKSEIFDDQFSVERPDGSNFTLKIRSTKLEDSAMYFCASSAGTGVNYGYTFGSGTRLTVV.

CDR3 nucleotide sequence: TGTGCCAGCAGCAGCAATCCGGGACAGTCTGAAGCTTTCTTT. Translated, it gives CASSSNPGQSEAFF. The chain is built from TRBV21-1 and TRBJ1-1; TRBD1 is the table's D call, not checked against the DNA. TRBV21-1 is shown as a pseudogene. The CDR3 is 14 amino acids.

The genes are TRBV9 and TRBJ2-3; D may be TRBD2 (6 bases). In germline, CDR1 is SGDLS, CDR2 YYNGEE. The CDR3 is 16 amino acids. Trimming cost V 5 bases and J 5 bases, with 21 bases left between them. CDR3 sequence: CASSDPSGGPGDTQYF. The CDR3 DNA follows: TGTGCCAGCAGTGACCCTTCCGGGGGTCCTGGAGATACGCAGTATTTT.

V is TRBV27 and J is TRBJ1-6, with 10 nucleotides matching TRBD1. The CDR3 loop spans 15 amino acids. CDR1 is MNHEY, CDR2 SMNVEV, per germline (reference sequence). Trimming removed 2 bases from V and 8 bases from J; junction bases left unmatched: 3. The CDR3 region has the DNA TGTGCCAGCAGTTTAGCGGGACAGGGGCATTCACCCCTCCACTTT. It yields the protein CASSLAGQGHSPLHF.

The rearrangement links TRBV7-6 to TRBJ2-1, with 12 bases aligning to TRBD2. V lost 3 bases, J lost 3 bases, and 3 bases stayed unmatched. CDR3 length equals 16 residues. The germline V gene has CDR1 SGHVS and CDR2 FNYEAQ. The CDR3 here is CASSFLTSGSYNEQFF. The CDR3, as DNA: TGTGCCAGCAGCTTCTTGACTAGCGGGAGCTACAATGAGCAGTTCTTC. Complete variable domain (other parts from reference TRBV7-6 and TRBJ2-1): GAGVSQSPRYKVTKRGQDVALRCDPISGHVSLYWYRQALGQGPEFLTYFNYEAQQDKSGLPNDRFSAERPEGSISTLTIQRTEQRDSAMYRCASSFLTSGSYNEQFFGPGTRLTVL.

With regard to this clone: The identical CDR3 is also encoded by other nucleotide sequences in the sample. J is TRBJ2-7 and V is TRBV11-2, with unresolved D. The germline V gene encodes CDR1 SGHAT and CDR2 FQNNGV. The CDR3 spans 13 residues. V was trimmed by 1 base and J by 3 bases, leaving 7 bases between them. The CDR3 region is CASSLGPNYEQYF. CDR3 DNA: TGTGCCAGCAGCTTAGGACCAAACTACGAGCAGTACTTC.